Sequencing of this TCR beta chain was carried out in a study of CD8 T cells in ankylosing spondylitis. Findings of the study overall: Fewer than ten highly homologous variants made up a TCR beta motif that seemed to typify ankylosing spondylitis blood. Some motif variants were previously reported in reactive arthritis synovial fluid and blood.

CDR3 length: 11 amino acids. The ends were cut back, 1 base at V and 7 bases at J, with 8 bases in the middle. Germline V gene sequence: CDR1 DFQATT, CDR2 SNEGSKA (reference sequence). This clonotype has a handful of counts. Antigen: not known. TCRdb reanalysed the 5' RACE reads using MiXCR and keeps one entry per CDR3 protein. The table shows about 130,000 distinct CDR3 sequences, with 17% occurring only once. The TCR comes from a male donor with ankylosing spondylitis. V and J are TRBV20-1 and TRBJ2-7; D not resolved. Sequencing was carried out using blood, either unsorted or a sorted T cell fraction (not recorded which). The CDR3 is CSARAIGEQYF. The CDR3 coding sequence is TGCAGTGCTAGAGCAATAGGAGAGCAGTACTTC.